This T cell receptor beta chain was identified in a study of blood T cell repertoires in COVID-19. Across the study: Samples of COVID-19 (acute and convalescent) were obtained from the United States, Italy and Spain.

Clones were sequenced by immunoSEQ multiplex PCR, and TCRdb holds only the in-frame ones, with some missing. The sample has over 350,000 clones, around 89% seen once. The sequenced sample was peripheral blood. The TCR sequence derives from a woman in her 30s with acute or convalescent COVID-19.

The CDR3 DNA sequence: TGCGCCAGCAGCCCTACCGGACTAGCTCGGAAAGGCTCCTACGAGCAGTACTTC. Its translation: CASSPTGLARKGSYEQYF. This chain connects TRBV5-1 to TRBJ2-7; 8 nucleotides align to TRBD2. The CDR3 consists of 18 residues. The germline V gene has CDR1 SGHRS and CDR2 YFSETQ. Trimming at V came to 4 bases and at J to 0 bases, leaving 15 bases not matched to a gene.